This entry concerns a single T cell receptor beta chain. Its target is unknown. Thyroid ultrasound and orbital computed tomography, with clinical symptoms and serum thyroxine and TRAb, informed diagnoses. This sample is drawn from a study of T cells in Graves' hyperthyroidism and ophthalmopathy. Findings and limits, study-wide: In validation, the model predicted ophthalmopathy. These predictions came a median approximately 6.5 months before onset.

The TCR beta CDR3 regions underwent amplification using RNA transcripts as the source. The primer set for the first-round RT-PCR of the TCR CDR3 was HTBI. TCRdb itself ran the multiplex PCR reads through MiXCR, one entry per CDR3 protein. The sample has 610,000 or so distinct CDR3 sequences, about half seen once. CDR3 length: 15 residues. V shed 5 bases and J 3 bases; nucleotides not matched to a gene: 8. Germline V gene data show CDR1 as SEHNR and CDR2 as FQNEAQ (reference sequence). This TCR came from a woman in her late teens or twenties with Graves' hyperthyroidism. V is TRBV7-9 and J is TRBJ1-1, with 8 bases aligning to TRBD1. Sequencing was performed on peripheral blood or thyroid tissue (not recorded which). CDR3 loop: CASSPSGGEDTEAFF. In DNA form, the CDR3 reads TGTGCCAGCAGCCCCTCAGGGGGCGAGGACACTGAAGCTTTCTTT.